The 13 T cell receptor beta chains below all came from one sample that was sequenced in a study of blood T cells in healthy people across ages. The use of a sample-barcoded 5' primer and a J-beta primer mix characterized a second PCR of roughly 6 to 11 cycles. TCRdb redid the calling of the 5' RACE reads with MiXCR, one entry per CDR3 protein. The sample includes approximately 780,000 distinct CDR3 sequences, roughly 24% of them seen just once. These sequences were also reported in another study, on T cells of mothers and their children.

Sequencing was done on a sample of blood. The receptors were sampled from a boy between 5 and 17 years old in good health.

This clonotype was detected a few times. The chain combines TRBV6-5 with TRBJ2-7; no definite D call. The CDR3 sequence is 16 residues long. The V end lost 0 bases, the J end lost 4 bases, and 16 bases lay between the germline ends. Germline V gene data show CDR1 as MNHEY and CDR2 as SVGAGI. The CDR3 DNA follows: TGTGCCAGCAGTTACTCGATCCTGCCAGCCCCTTACGAGCAGTACTTC. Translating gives CASSYSILPAPYEQYF.

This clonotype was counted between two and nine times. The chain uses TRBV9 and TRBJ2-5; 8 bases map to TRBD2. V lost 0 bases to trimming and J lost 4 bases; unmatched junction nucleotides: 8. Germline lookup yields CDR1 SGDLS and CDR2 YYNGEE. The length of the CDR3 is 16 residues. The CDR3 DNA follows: TGTGCCAGCAGCGTAGCGGGCGGGGGGAGTACAGAGACCCAGTACTTC. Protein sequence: CASSVAGGGSTETQYF. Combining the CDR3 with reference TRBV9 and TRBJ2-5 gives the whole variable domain DSGVTQTPKHLITATGQRVTLRCSPRSGDLSVYWYQQSLDQGLQFLIQYYNGEERAKGNILERFSAQQFPDLHSELNLSSLELGDSALYFCASSVAGGGSTETQYFGPGTRLLVL.

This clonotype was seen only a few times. The CDR3 region has the DNA TGTGCCAGCAGCTTAATGGACATAAGTAACGAGCAGTACTTC. Residues: CASSLMDISNEQYF. The chain is built from TRBV7-3 and TRBJ2-7, with D possibly TRBD1 on 5 matching bases. Trimming took off 1 base at V and 5 bases at J, with 12 bases between the two ends. The CDR3 runs to 14 residues. Germline-derived CDR1 and CDR2 are SGHTA and FQGTGA.

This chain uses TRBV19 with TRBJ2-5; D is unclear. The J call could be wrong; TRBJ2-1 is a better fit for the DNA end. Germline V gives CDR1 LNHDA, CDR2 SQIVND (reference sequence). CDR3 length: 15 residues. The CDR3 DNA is TGTGCCAGTAGCCCAAATCTTCTACTGTGGAATGAGCAGTTCTTC. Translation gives CASSPNLLLWNEQFF.

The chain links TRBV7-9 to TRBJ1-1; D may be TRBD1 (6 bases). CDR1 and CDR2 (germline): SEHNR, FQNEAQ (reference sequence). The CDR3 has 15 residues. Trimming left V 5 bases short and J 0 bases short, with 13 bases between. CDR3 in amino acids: CASSTPQGMNTEAFF. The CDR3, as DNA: TGTGCCAGCAGCACCCCACAGGGAATGAACACTGAAGCTTTCTTT.

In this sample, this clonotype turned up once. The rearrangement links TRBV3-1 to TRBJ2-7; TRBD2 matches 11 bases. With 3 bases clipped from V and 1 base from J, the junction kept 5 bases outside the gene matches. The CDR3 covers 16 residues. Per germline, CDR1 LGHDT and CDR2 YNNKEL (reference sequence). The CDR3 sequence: CASSQARTSGSYEQYF. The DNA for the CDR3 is TGTGCCAGCAGCCAGGCCCGGACTAGCGGGTCCTACGAGCAGTACTTC.

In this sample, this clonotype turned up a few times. CDR3 sequence: CSVGQGRASEQYF. In DNA form, the CDR3 reads TGCAGTGTGGGTCAGGGACGGGCGTCTGAGCAGTACTTC. This chain joins TRBV20-1 and TRBJ2-7; D tentatively fits TRBD1 or TRBD2 (5 bases each). The ends were cut back, 7 bases at V and 7 bases at J, with 20 bases in the middle. Germline assignment: CDR1 DFQATT and CDR2 SNEGSKA (reference sequence). The CDR3 length is 13 residues.

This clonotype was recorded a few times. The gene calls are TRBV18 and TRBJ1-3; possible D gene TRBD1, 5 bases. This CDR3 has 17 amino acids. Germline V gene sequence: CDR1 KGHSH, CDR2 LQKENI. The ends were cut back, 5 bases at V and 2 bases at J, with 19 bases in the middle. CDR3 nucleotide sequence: TGTGCCAGCTCAAGCCCTCTGGGGGGATTCCCTGGAAACACCATATATTTT. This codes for CASSSPLGGFPGNTIYF.

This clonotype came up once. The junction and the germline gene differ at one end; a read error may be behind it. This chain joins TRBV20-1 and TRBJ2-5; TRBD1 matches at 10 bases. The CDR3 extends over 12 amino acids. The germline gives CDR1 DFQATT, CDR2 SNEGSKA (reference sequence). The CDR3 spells CSAEPGTGVISF. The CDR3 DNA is TGCAGTGCTGAACCCGGGACAGGGGTTATCTCCTTC.

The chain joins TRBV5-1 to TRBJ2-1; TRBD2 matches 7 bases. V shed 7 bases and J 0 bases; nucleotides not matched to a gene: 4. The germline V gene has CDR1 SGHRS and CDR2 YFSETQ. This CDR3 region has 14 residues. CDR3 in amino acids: CASHWGGSYNEQFF. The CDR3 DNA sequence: TGCGCCAGCCACTGGGGGGGCTCCTACAATGAGCAGTTCTTC.

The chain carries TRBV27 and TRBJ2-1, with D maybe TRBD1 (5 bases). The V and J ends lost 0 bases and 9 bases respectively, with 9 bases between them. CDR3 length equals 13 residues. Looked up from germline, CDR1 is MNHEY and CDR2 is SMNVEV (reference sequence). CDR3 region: CASSLSGAAEQFF. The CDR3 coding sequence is TGTGCCAGCAGTTTATCAGGGGCGGCTGAGCAGTTCTTC.

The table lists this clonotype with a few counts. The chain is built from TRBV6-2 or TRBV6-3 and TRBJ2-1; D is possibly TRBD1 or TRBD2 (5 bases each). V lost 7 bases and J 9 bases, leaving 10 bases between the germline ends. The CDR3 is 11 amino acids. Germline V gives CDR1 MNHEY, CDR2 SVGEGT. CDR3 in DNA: TGTGCCAGCAACCGGGGCATTGAGCAGTTCTTC. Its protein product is CASNRGIEQFF.

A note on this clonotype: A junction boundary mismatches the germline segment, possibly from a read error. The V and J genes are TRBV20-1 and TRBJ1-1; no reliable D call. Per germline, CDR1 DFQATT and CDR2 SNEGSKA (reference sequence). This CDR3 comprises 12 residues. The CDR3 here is CSASQTGSEALF. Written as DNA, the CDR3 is TGCAGTGCTAGTCAGACGGGTTCTGAAGCTCTCTTT.